A single sample is the source of the 22 T cell receptor beta chains below, sequenced in a study of blood T cell repertoires in COVID-19. Clones were sequenced by immunoSEQ multiplex PCR, and TCRdb holds only the in-frame ones, with some missing. Among around 360,000 clones listed, about 90% were seen once. Sample: PBMCs or T cells enriched from blood (not recorded which). Receptors originate from a young woman who had recovered from COVID-19.

The chain combines TRBV29-1 with TRBJ2-1; D possibly corresponds to TRBD2 (6 bases). The CDR3 is 15 residues long. Germline loops: CDR1 SQVTM, CDR2 ANQGSEA. The ends were cut back, 4 bases at V and 4 bases at J, with 17 bases in the middle. CDR3 sequence: CSVAGDHVGYNEQFF. CDR3 nucleotides: TGCAGCGTTGCGGGGGATCACGTCGGGTACAATGAGCAGTTCTTC.

The J gene is TRBJ2-1, the V gene TRBV29-1; 11 nucleotides match TRBD1. Germline V gene lookup returns CDR1 SQVTM and CDR2 ANQGSEA. V was pared by 6 bases and J by 4 bases, with 2 bases of the junction left unmatched. The CDR3 spans 13 residues. CDR3 amino acids: CSVGTGGYNEQFF. CDR3 bases: TGCAGCGTCGGGACAGGGGGTTACAATGAGCAGTTCTTC.

The chain couples TRBV3-1 (or the pseudogene TRBV3-2) to TRBJ1-1, with TRBD1 as a possible D gene (5 bases). Trimming took off 4 bases at V and 5 bases at J, with 14 bases between the two ends. The CDR3 sequence is 14 residues long. Looked up from germline, CDR1 is LGHDT and CDR2 is YNNKEL (reference sequence). In nucleotides, the CDR3 is TGTGCCAGCAGCCCTTGGGGGGTACAGACTGAAGCTTTCTTT. Protein product: CASSPWGVQTEAFF.

The chain joins TRBV7-6 to TRBJ2-1; D gene uncertain. There are 12 residues in the CDR3. Germline V gene lookup returns CDR1 SGHVS and CDR2 FNYEAQ. V lost 1 base, J lost 10 bases, and 8 bases lay in between. This CDR3 reads CASSLDPGEQFF. CDR3 bases: TGTGCCAGCAGCTTAGATCCAGGCGAGCAGTTCTTC.

The chain combines TRBV25-1 with TRBJ2-2; D gene unclear. The CDR3 is 15 residues long. Germline loops: CDR1 MGHDK, CDR2 SYGVNS. Trimming stripped 5 bases from V and 2 bases from J, with 12 bases between. The chain's CDR3 is CASSPRAFNTGELFF. In nucleotides, the CDR3 is TGTGCCAGCAGTCCAAGAGCCTTTAACACCGGGGAGCTGTTTTTT. The full variable domain, with the rest looked up from reference TRBV25-1 and TRBJ2-2, is EADIYQTPRYLVIGTGKKITLECSQTMGHDKMYWYQQDPGMELHLIHYSYGVNSTEKGDLSSESTVSRIRTEHFPLTLESARPSHTSQYLCASSPRAFNTGELFFGEGSRLTVL.

This chain joins TRBV6-2 or TRBV6-3 and TRBJ2-7; a possible D gene is TRBD2 (5 bases). CDR1 is MNHEY, CDR2 SVGEGT, per germline. V was cut by 6 bases and J by 2 bases, with 11 bases left in between. The length of the CDR3 is 13 residues. Here the CDR3 reads CASSMRAPYEQYF. The CDR3 region has the DNA TGTGCCAGCAGCATGAGGGCCCCCTACGAGCAGTACTTC.

The chain links TRBV5-1 to TRBJ1-1, with a possible D match to TRBD1 (5 bases). Germline lookup yields CDR1 SGHRS and CDR2 YFSETQ. V lost 4 bases to trimming and J lost 1 base, with 8 bases between them. The CDR3 totals 13 residues. The CDR3 loop reads CASSPGWNTEAFF. The CDR3 bases are TGCGCCAGCAGCCCAGGGTGGAACACTGAAGCTTTCTTT.

The chain couples TRBV11-2 to TRBJ2-7; D gene unclear. Trimming removed 5 bases from V and 3 bases from J, with 8 bases in between. The length of the CDR3 is 12 residues. In germline, CDR1 is SGHAT, CDR2 FQNNGV. Here the CDR3 DNA reads TGTGCCAGCAGCCCCCCGGGCTACGAGCAGTACTTC. Translation: CASSPPGYEQYF.

The J gene is TRBJ2-5, the V gene TRBV5-1, with TRBD2 matching 10 bases. After removal of 0 bases from V and 5 bases from J, the junction contained 7 bases not matched to a gene. Germline V gene sequence: CDR1 SGHRS, CDR2 YFSETQ. This CDR3 spans 16 amino acids. As DNA, the CDR3 is TGCGCCAGCAGCTTGGTTCTTTTGACTAGCGGGGAGACCCAGTACTTC. It codes for CASSLVLLTSGETQYF. The entire variable domain, with the rest obtained from reference TRBV5-1 and TRBJ2-5, is as follows: KAGVTQTPRYLIKTRGQQVTLSCSPISGHRSVSWYQQTPGQGLQFLFEYFSETQRNKGNFPGRFSGRQFSNSRSEMNVSTLELGDSALYLCASSLVLLTSGETQYFGPGTRLLVL.

Worth noting for this clone: The sample contains more than one DNA sequence encoding this CDR3. The chain links TRBV18 to TRBJ1-3; weak D call: TRBD1 (5 bases). The V and J ends lost 3 bases and 0 bases respectively, with 9 bases between them. Germline-derived CDR1 and CDR2 are KGHSH and LQKENI. The CDR3 has 15 residues. The CDR3 loop reads CASSPDRVSGNTIYF. CDR3 sequence (DNA): TGTGCCAGCTCACCCGACAGAGTCTCTGGAAACACCATATATTTT.

The chain links TRBV7-2 to TRBJ1-5; no reliable D call. This CDR3 has 12 residues. Germline loops: CDR1 SGHTA, CDR2 FQGNSA. Trimming removed 4 bases at V and 6 bases at J, with 7 bases between. The CDR3 loop is CASSYPGQPQHF. CDR3 nucleotides: TGTGCCAGCAGCTACCCCGGTCAGCCCCAGCATTTT.

V and J are TRBV29-1 and TRBJ2-3; 10 bases line up with TRBD2. Trimming at V came to 2 bases and at J to 3 bases, leaving 11 bases not matched to a gene. The length of the CDR3 is 17 residues. CDR1 SQVTM and CDR2 ANQGSEA come from the germline V gene. The CDR3 DNA sequence: TGCAGCGTTGAATTAGAGTTAACTAGCGGGAAAACAGATACGCAGTATTTT. It is translated as CSVELELTSGKTDTQYF.

The chain links TRBV7-9 to TRBJ2-1; D may be TRBD2 (6 bases). Trimming stripped 1 base from V and 4 bases from J, with 14 bases between. The CDR3 is 16 residues long. Germline CDR1 reads SEHNR; CDR2 reads FQNEAQ (reference sequence). In DNA, the CDR3 is TGTGCCAGCAGCTTAGTGGCGGGGCGACGTTACAATGAGCAGTTCTTC. It encodes CASSLVAGRRYNEQFF.

This chain connects TRBV6-5 to TRBJ2-7; the D gene is possibly TRBD1 (6 bases). Germline lookup yields CDR1 MNHEY and CDR2 SVGAGI. CDR3 length: 13 amino acids. V dropped 8 bases and J dropped 2 bases, with 13 bases sitting between them. The CDR3 is CASGPGQTYEQYF. The CDR3 nucleotides read TGTGCCAGCGGGCCCGGACAGACCTACGAGCAGTACTTC.

The gene calls are TRBV19 and TRBJ2-3; perhaps TRBD2 as D (6 bases). Trimming pared 6 bases from V and 2 bases from J, leaving 12 bases between. This CDR3 contains 14 residues. The germline CDR1 and CDR2 sequences are LNHDA and SQIVND (reference sequence). The CDR3: CASRKGTPTDTQYF. The CDR3 nucleotides are TGTGCCAGTAGGAAAGGGACTCCCACAGATACGCAGTATTTT.

J is TRBJ2-7 and V is TRBV7-9, with a tentative D call TRBD1 (6 bases). The V gene's germline CDR1 is SEHNR and CDR2 FQNEAQ (reference sequence). The CDR3 has 14 amino acids. The V end lost 2 bases, the J end lost 6 bases, and 14 bases lay between the germline ends. The CDR3 bases are TGTGCCAGCAGCTTATACCTGGGGGCTGGCGAGCAGTACTTC. Residues: CASSLYLGAGEQYF.

V is TRBV2 and J is TRBJ2-7, with D uncertain. Deletions cut 3 bases from V and 3 bases from J, with 12 bases between. The CDR3 is made up of 14 amino acids. In germline, CDR1 is SNHLY, CDR2 FYNNEI. The CDR3, as DNA: TGTGCCAGCAGTGACGGAGTCGTTTTCTACGAGCAGTACTTC. Protein: CASSDGVVFYEQYF.

This chain uses TRBV28 with TRBJ2-7; 11 bases are a match to TRBD1. J was trimmed by 7 bases and V by 2 bases; bases with no gene match: 13. The CDR3 sequence is 17 residues long. Germline lookup yields CDR1 MDHEN and CDR2 SYDVKM. In nucleotides, the CDR3 is TGTGCCAGCAGTTTAATCTCACCAGGACAGGGGGCGGGGGAGCAGTACTTC. It specifies CASSLISPGQGAGEQYF.

The gene calls are TRBV7-3 and TRBJ2-2; 7 nucleotides align to TRBD2. The CDR3 consists of 15 residues. From germline, CDR1 is SGHTA and CDR2 FQGTGA. Trimming at V came to 2 bases and at J to 3 bases, leaving 3 bases not matched to a gene. CDR3 sequence reads: CASSLSSGDTGELFF. As DNA, the CDR3 is TGTGCCAGCAGCTTATCTAGCGGTGACACCGGGGAGCTGTTTTTT.

This chain joins TRBV27 and TRBJ2-1; 13 bases agree with TRBD2. The CDR3 spans 15 residues. CDR1 and CDR2 from the germline V gene are MNHEY and SMNVEV (reference sequence). J gave up 5 bases and V 4 bases, and 2 bases lay outside the gene matches. The CDR3 region is CASSSGTSGNNEQFF. CDR3 nucleotide sequence: TGTGCCAGCAGTTCGGGGACTAGCGGGAACAATGAGCAGTTCTTC.

V and J are TRBV18 and TRBJ2-7; possible D gene TRBD2, 5 bases. V was trimmed by 3 bases and J by 1 base, leaving 10 bases between them. CDR3 length equals 14 residues. The germline V gene has CDR1 KGHSH and CDR2 LQKENI. CDR3 DNA sequence: TGTGCCAGCTCACCCCCCGGGAATTCCTACGAGCAGTACTTC. As protein: CASSPPGNSYEQYF.

The gene calls are TRBV21-1 and TRBJ2-7; the tabulated D call, TRBD2, remains unverified against the DNA. TRBV21-1 is described as a pseudogene. This CDR3 has 14 amino acids. CDR3 amino acids: CASSSPSGKYEQYF. Here the CDR3 DNA reads TGTGCCAGCAGCTCCCCTAGCGGGAAGTACGAGCAGTACTTC.